These 8 T cell receptor beta chains were sequenced from one sample in a study of control samples from healthy donors and cancer patients. Profiling relied on immunoSEQ multiplex PCR, and the TCRdb table lists in-frame clones only, not all of them. The sample has about 220,000 clones, over 90% seen once; the top ten hold around 1.5%. What was sequenced was blood. The receptors shown here come from a man aged 45 to 65 in good health.

The rearrangement uses TRBV24-1 and TRBJ2-5; 7 nucleotides align to TRBD1. The V segment lost 4 bases and the J segment 4 bases; nucleotides outside the gene matches: 11. This CDR3 comprises 16 residues. In germline, CDR1 is KGHDR, CDR2 SFDVKD. CDR3 DNA sequence: TGTGCCACCAGTGACGATACTAGGGGGCGCGGAGAGACCCAGTACTTC. This translates into CATSDDTRGRGETQYF.

The CDR3, as DNA: TGTGCCAGCTCACAGGGAGAACGCAGAGAAGCTTTCTTT. Its protein is CASSQGERREAFF. J is TRBJ1-1 and V is TRBV18; D is uncertain. Germline V gene data show CDR1 as KGHSH and CDR2 as LQKENI. Between the trimmed V and J ends, which lost 4 bases and 8 bases, there was a span of 14 bases. This CDR3 has 13 amino acids.

CDR3 loop: CASSFTASTEAFF. The CDR3 coding sequence is TGTGCCAGCAGCTTTACAGCGTCCACTGAAGCTTTCTTT. V usage is TRBV11-1 and J usage is TRBJ1-1; the D is unclear. The CDR3 runs to 13 residues. Germline CDR1 reads SGHAT; CDR2 reads FQDESV (reference sequence). The V and J ends lost 3 bases and 4 bases respectively, with 9 bases between them.

J is TRBJ2-7 and V is TRBV6-5; 7 bases map to TRBD2. The V gene's germline CDR1 is MNHEY and CDR2 SVGAGI. This CDR3 region has 14 residues. V shed 6 bases, J shed 2 bases, and the junction held 7 bases outside the gene matches. The CDR3 DNA reads TGTGCCAGCAGGGGGGGAGGGTCAACCTACGAGCAGTACTTC. It codes for CASRGGGSTYEQYF.

V usage is TRBV28 and J usage is TRBJ2-3, with no clear D. The ends were cut back, 6 bases at V and 4 bases at J, with 8 bases in the middle. This CDR3 has 12 amino acids. CDR1 is MDHEN, CDR2 SYDVKM, per germline. The CDR3 bases are TGTGCCAGCAGAAACTTGCCAGATACGCAGTATTTT. This gives the protein CASRNLPDTQYF.

The gene calls are TRBV27 and TRBJ2-3; TRBD1 matches at 7 bases. V lost 3 bases to trimming and J lost 2 bases; unmatched junction nucleotides: 5. CDR3 length: 15 amino acids. Per the germline V gene, CDR1 is MNHEY and CDR2 is SMNVEV (reference sequence). CDR3 protein: CASSLGTVSTDTQYF. As DNA, the CDR3 is TGTGCCAGCAGTTTGGGGACAGTGTCCACAGATACGCAGTATTTT.

Comment on this clone: The same CDR3 is also encoded by other DNA sequences in this sample. This chain connects TRBV10-3 to TRBJ1-5, with unresolved D. In germline, CDR1 is ENHRY, CDR2 SYGVKD. The CDR3 is 15 amino acids. V lost 3 bases to trimming and J lost 0 bases, with 9 bases between them. CDR3 in amino acids: CAISEGRNSNQPQHF. In DNA, the CDR3 is TGTGCCATCAGTGAAGGCCGGAATAGCAATCAGCCCCAGCATTTT.

The chain links TRBV5-1 to TRBJ1-2, with D possibly TRBD1 on 5 matching bases. V dropped 3 bases and J dropped 3 bases, with 12 bases sitting between them. The CDR3 is 14 residues long. Germline V lookup: CDR1 SGHRS, CDR2 YFSETQ. The chain's CDR3 is CASSWAGGDYGYTF. CDR3 nucleotides: TGCGCCAGCAGCTGGGCCGGGGGGGACTATGGCTACACCTTC.